A single sample is the source of the 26 T cell receptor beta chains below, sequenced in a study of blood T cell repertoires in COVID-19. The repertoire was sequenced with immunoSEQ multiplex PCR; TCRdb's copy has only in-frame clones and lacks some. Here the sample spans approximately 290,000 clones, over 75% being singletons. Sequenced input: peripheral blood. All receptors come from a human donor with COVID-19, enrolled during active disease. The donor label of this sample is uncertain.

The J gene is TRBJ1-4, the V gene TRBV6-2 or TRBV6-3; no firm D call. The V gene's germline CDR1 is MNHEY and CDR2 SVGEGT. This CDR3 comprises 14 residues. The germline V and J ends were trimmed by 0 bases and 5 bases, with 7 bases remaining between them. The CDR3 nucleotides are TGTGCCAGCAGTTACTCAAGAGAAAATGAAAAACTGTTTTTT. It specifies CASSYSRENEKLFF.

V is TRBV5-1 and J is TRBJ2-1; 12 bases fit TRBD2. Unmatched junction bases numbered 8, after V lost 7 bases and J lost 9 bases. The V gene's germline CDR1 is SGHRS and CDR2 YFSETQ. The CDR3 is 14 amino acids. The CDR3 loop is CASCLAGGPGEQFF. Here the CDR3 DNA reads TGCGCCAGCTGCCTAGCGGGAGGGCCGGGTGAGCAGTTCTTC.

The chain uses TRBV12-3 or TRBV12-4 and TRBJ1-6; unclear D gene. CDR3 length: 13 residues. The germline V and J ends were trimmed by 5 bases and 7 bases, with 9 bases remaining between them. The CDR3 sequence is CASSEVRNSPLHF. In nucleotides, the CDR3 is TGTGCCAGCAGTGAAGTCAGGAATTCACCCCTCCACTTT.

The chain joins TRBV5-4 to TRBJ1-5; no reliable D call. Deletions cut 4 bases from V and 4 bases from J, with 6 bases between. There are 12 residues in the CDR3. Germline V gives CDR1 SGHNT, CDR2 YYREEE (reference sequence). The chain's CDR3 is CASSNSNQPQHF. In DNA form, the CDR3 reads TGTGCCAGCAGCAATAGTAATCAGCCCCAGCATTTT. Full variable domain (missing parts from reference TRBV5-4 and TRBJ1-5): ETGVTQSPTHLIKTRGQQVTLRCSSQSGHNTVSWYQQALGQGPQFIFQYYREEENGRGNFPPRFSGLQFPNYSSELNVNALELDDSALYLCASSNSNQPQHFGDGTRLSIL.

This sequence joins TRBV7-2 and TRBJ1-2, with 9 bases lining up with TRBD1. With V trimmed by 5 bases and J by 5 bases, 9 bases remained unmatched. The CDR3 is 15 amino acids. From germline, CDR1 is SGHTA and CDR2 FQGNSA. CDR3 protein: CASSGATGGAYGYTF. CDR3 bases: TGTGCCAGCAGCGGCGCCACAGGGGGCGCGTATGGCTACACCTTC. Combining the CDR3 with reference TRBV7-2 and TRBJ1-2 gives the whole variable domain GAGVSQSPSNKVTEKGKDVELRCDPISGHTALYWYRQSLGQGLEFLIYFQGNSAPDKSGLPSDRFSAERTGGSVSTLTIQRTQQEDSAVYLCASSGATGGAYGYTFGSGTRLTVV.

The V gene is TRBV28, the J gene TRBJ1-5; 7 bases fit TRBD1. Germline V gene data show CDR1 as MDHEN and CDR2 as SYDVKM. V trimming: 8 bases; J trimming: 6 bases; junction bases outside the gene matches: 13. This CDR3 is 15 amino acids long. The CDR3 DNA sequence: TGTGCCAGCGGGCGAGGAGACAGGGAGGCTCAGCCCCAGCATTTT. Protein product: CASGRGDREAQPQHF.

The V gene is TRBV28, the J gene TRBJ2-2; TRBD1 matches 9 bases. Per germline, CDR1 MDHEN and CDR2 SYDVKM. CDR3 size: 15 residues. V shed 6 bases and J 4 bases; nucleotides not matched to a gene: 6. The CDR3 DNA reads as TGTGCCAGCAGGATGGACAGGGGTATCACCGGGGAGCTGTTTTTT. Encoded protein: CASRMDRGITGELFF.

CDR3 protein: CASSIPGTDNEKLFF. CDR3 in DNA: TGTGCCAGTAGTATTCCCGGGACAGATAATGAAAAACTGTTTTTT. The J gene is TRBJ1-4, the V gene TRBV19; 7 nucleotides match TRBD1. The J segment lost 4 bases and the V segment lost 3 bases, leaving 5 bases of the junction unmatched. The CDR3 loop spans 15 amino acids. Germline CDR1 reads LNHDA; CDR2 reads SQIVND (reference sequence).

The chain joins TRBV28 to TRBJ1-5, with 10 bases aligning to TRBD1. The germline V gene has CDR1 MDHEN and CDR2 SYDVKM. The length of the CDR3 is 16 residues. The ends lost 6 bases at V and 3 bases at J; junction bases unmatched: 8. The CDR3 nucleotides are TGTGCCAGCAGAAGGACAGGGGGAGAGGTCAATCAGCCCCAGCATTTT. It is translated as CASRRTGGEVNQPQHF.

In this sample, this clone turned up once. Other DNA sequences in the same sample also yield this CDR3. The V call is TRBV9, the J call TRBJ2-1; 14 positions match TRBD2. This CDR3 region has 15 residues. V gave up 3 bases and J gave up 6 bases; unmatched junction bases: 2. The germline V gene has CDR1 SGDLS and CDR2 YYNGEE. The CDR3, as DNA: TGTGCCAGCAGCGCCGGACTAGCGGGAGGCAATGAGCAGTTCTTC. Translated, it gives CASSAGLAGGNEQFF. The full variable domain, completed using reference TRBV9 and TRBJ2-1, is DSGVTQTPKHLITATGQRVTLRCSPRSGDLSVYWYQQSLDQGLQFLIQYYNGEERAKGNILERFSAQQFPDLHSELNLSSLELGDSALYFCASSAGLAGGNEQFFGPGTRLTVL.

This chain joins TRBV5-6 and TRBJ2-1; TRBD2 aligns across 11 bases. V gave up 5 bases and J gave up 6 bases; unmatched junction bases: 4. Germline V gene lookup returns CDR1 SGHDT and CDR2 YYEEEE. This CDR3 has 14 amino acids. CDR3 bases: TGTGCCAGCAGTACTAGCGGGAGTCCCAATGAGCAGTTCTTC. It yields the protein CASSTSGSPNEQFF. Drawing the rest from reference TRBV5-6 and TRBJ2-1, the complete variable domain is DAGVTQSPTHLIKTRGQQVTLRCSPKSGHDTVSWYQQALGQGPQFIFQYYEEEERQRGNFPDRFSGHQFPNYSSELNVNALLLGDSALYLCASSTSGSPNEQFFGPGTRLTVL.

This chain links TRBV29-1 with TRBJ2-3; D ambiguous. V lost 1 base, J lost 1 base, and 9 bases lay in between. This CDR3 is built from 14 residues. Germline V CDR1 and CDR2: SQVTM, ANQGSEA. The CDR3 loop reads CSVEARQGTDTQYF. The CDR3 DNA reads as TGCAGCGTTGAAGCGCGCCAGGGCACAGATACGCAGTATTTT.

The chain employs TRBV6-4 and TRBJ2-1, with 10 nucleotides matching TRBD2. The CDR3 totals 15 residues. With 7 bases clipped from V and 7 bases from J, the junction kept 10 bases outside the gene matches. The germline gives CDR1 MRHNA, CDR2 SNTAGT. The CDR3 sequence is CASKRSASGSNEQFF. CDR3 nucleotide sequence: TGTGCCAGCAAGCGTTCGGCTAGCGGGAGTAATGAGCAGTTCTTC.

The V gene is TRBV28, the J gene TRBJ2-5; weak D call: TRBD2 (5 bases). V was clipped by 3 bases and J by 2 bases, with 13 bases between them. Germline V gives CDR1 MDHEN, CDR2 SYDVKM. CDR3 length: 15 residues. The CDR3 coding sequence is TGTGCCAGCAGTTTTGAGGGCAGTGGACAAGAGACCCAGTACTTC. This translates into CASSFEGSGQETQYF.

The chain carries TRBV12-3 or TRBV12-4 and TRBJ1-5, with D hard to call. V was cut by 3 bases and J by 3 bases, with 6 bases left in between. CDR3 length: 13 amino acids. The CDR3 protein is CASSFDNNQPQHF. The CDR3, as DNA: TGTGCCAGCAGTTTCGACAACAATCAGCCCCAGCATTTT.

This chain links TRBV6-5 with TRBJ2-2, with 8 bases fitting TRBD1. Trimming at V came to 6 bases and at J to 7 bases, leaving 7 bases not matched to a gene. CDR1 and CDR2 (germline): MNHEY, SVGAGI. CDR3 length equals 14 residues. CDR3 DNA: TGTGCCAGCAGCCCGGACAGGGTGGTCGGGGAGCTGTTTTTT. The encoded protein is CASSPDRVVGELFF.

The chain joins TRBV7-6 to TRBJ2-5; a possible D gene is TRBD1 (5 bases). Trimming removed 0 bases from V and 5 bases from J, with 16 bases in between. Germline CDR1 is SGHVS and CDR2 is FNYEAQ. The CDR3 covers 16 residues. The CDR3 DNA sequence: TGTGCCAGCAGCTTAGCGTTCAGGGATGAGTGGGAGACCCAGTACTTC. Its protein is CASSLAFRDEWETQYF.

This clone was seen just once. The chain recombines TRBV19 with TRBJ1-2; 7 nucleotides match TRBD1. There are 12 residues in the CDR3. Germline V CDR1 and CDR2: LNHDA, SQIVND (reference sequence). Unmatched junction bases numbered 2, after V lost 5 bases and J lost 5 bases. The CDR3 DNA follows: TGTGCCAGTAGTGGACAGGTTTATGGCTACACCTTC. Its protein is CASSGQVYGYTF.

A word on this clone: Sequence at one end of the junction differs from germline and may be a read error. The J gene is TRBJ2-1, the V gene TRBV9; 8 bases align to TRBD2. CDR3 length: 12 amino acids. The V gene's germline CDR1 is SGDLS and CDR2 YYNGEE. CDR3 nucleotides: TGTGCCAGCAGCGTAGCGGAGCGGGAGTTAGTCTTC. It encodes CASSVAERELVF.

The V call is TRBV2, the J call TRBJ1-1; weak D call: TRBD1 (6 bases). Germline CDR1 and CDR2: SNHLY and FYNNEI. CDR3 size: 13 residues. The V end was cut by 10 bases, the J end by 1 base, with 13 bases between. DNA for the CDR3: TGTGCCAACCAACAGGGAGAGAACACTGAAGCTTTCTTT. This sequence encodes CANQQGENTEAFF.

The chain couples TRBV5-1 to TRBJ1-1, with D perhaps TRBD1 (6 bases). V lost 1 base, J lost 0 bases, and 13 bases lay in between. The CDR3 runs 16 residues. Germline V gives CDR1 SGHRS, CDR2 YFSETQ. For the CDR3, the DNA is TGCGCCAGCAGCTTGCATCGGGGGGGCCTGAACACTGAAGCTTTCTTT. As protein: CASSLHRGGLNTEAFF.

The rearrangement links TRBV2 to TRBJ2-7, with 9 bases lining up with TRBD2. Germline V gives CDR1 SNHLY, CDR2 FYNNEI. With 4 bases clipped from V and 5 bases from J, the junction kept 9 bases outside the gene matches. This CDR3 is 15 amino acids long. The DNA for the CDR3 is TGTGCCAGCAGTGCATTGGCGGGAGGGGTCGACGAGCAGTACTTC. Translated: CASSALAGGVDEQYF.

The chain recombines TRBV29-1 with TRBJ1-2; TRBD1 agrees at 8 bases. V was pared by 2 bases and J by 4 bases, with 9 bases of the junction left unmatched. This CDR3 comprises 15 residues. CDR1 is SQVTM, CDR2 ANQGSEA, per germline. The CDR3 DNA reads TGCAGCGTTGAAAGTGGACAGGGCCGCCGCTATGGCTACACCTTC. It specifies CSVESGQGRRYGYTF.

Regarding this clone: At one end, the junction sequence differs from germline, possibly due to a read error. CDR3 coding DNA: TGTGCTAGCAGCCCGATCTTGGGGGGAGGAGGAACCGGGGAGCTGTTTTTT. It translates to CASSPILGGGGTGELFF. The V and J genes are TRBV7-7 and TRBJ2-2; perhaps TRBD2 as D (6 bases). Germline V lookup: CDR1 SSHAT, CDR2 FNYEAQ (reference sequence). The CDR3 runs 17 residues.

V and J are TRBV19 and TRBJ2-7, with TRBD2 matching 14 bases. J gave up 2 bases and V 6 bases, and 12 bases lay outside the gene matches. This CDR3 contains 18 residues. In germline, CDR1 is LNHDA, CDR2 SQIVND (reference sequence). CDR3 in DNA: TGTGCCAGTAGCAGAGGGTCCGGGACTAGCGGGAGAACCTACGAGCAGTACTTC. It codes for CASSRGSGTSGRTYEQYF. Drawing the rest from reference TRBV19 and TRBJ2-7, the complete variable domain is DGGITQSPKYLFRKEGQNVTLSCEQNLNHDAMYWYRQDPGQGLRLIYYSQIVNDFQKGDIAEGYSVSREKKESFPLTVTSAQKNPTAFYLCASSRGSGTSGRTYEQYFGPGTRLTVT.

The chain links TRBV6-5 to TRBJ2-7, with a tentative D call TRBD2 (5 bases). Trimming took 6 bases from V and 6 from J, leaving 18 bases between them. CDR3 length equals 14 residues. Germline loops: CDR1 MNHEY, CDR2 SVGAGI. For the CDR3, the DNA is TGTGCCAGCAGGCGAGGGCCAGGCCGGGCCGAGCAGTACTTC. Encoded protein: CASRRGPGRAEQYF.